This T cell receptor (beta chain) stems from a study of T cell responses to AZD1222 COVID-19 vaccine. The germline gives CDR1 LNHDA, CDR2 SQIVND (reference sequence). The CDR3 length is 16 residues. Trimming took 6 bases from V and 0 from J, leaving 15 bases between them. This clone was counted once. Sequenced by immunoSEQ multiplex PCR; TCRdb stores in-frame clones only, minus some. The data hold some 150,000 clones, with 85% observed a single time. The TCR comes from an adult who received the MenACWY meningococcal vaccine as a control. This specimen was peripheral blood, taken 28 days after the second dose of the MenACWY control vaccine. This chain links TRBV19 with TRBJ1-3, with D unresolved. The CDR3 DNA follows: TGTGCCAGTAGCCGTGGGTCCTCACCCTCTGGAAACACCATATATTTT. As protein: CASSRGSSPSGNTIYF.